This T cell receptor (beta chain) was captured in a study of T cell responses to AZD1222 COVID-19 vaccine. Study-level findings and limits: CD4 TCRs covered the whole spike, strongest at regions 160-218 and 743-854. Donors were largely white British and mainly female; clonal diversity was possibly underestimated. Reports say nearly half of spike-specific TCRs go after unmutated variant regions. Seropositive AZD1222 recipients at baseline numbered only 5 or 6.

Germline V gene lookup returns CDR1 MDHEN and CDR2 SYDVKM. The CDR3 is made up of 14 amino acids. Trimming left V 2 bases short and J 0 bases short, with 4 bases between. Notes on this clone: Its target is not known.

Measured with immunoSEQ multiplex PCR; TCRdb has only the in-frame clones, and not every one. The profile shows fewer than 150,000 clones, about 92% of them singletons. Source: peripheral blood, taken 28 days after the second AZD1222 dose. This TCR derives from an adult who received the AZD1222 COVID-19 vaccine. The V call is TRBV28, the J call TRBJ1-4, with D unclear. CDR3: CASSLVATNEKLFF. The CDR3 DNA follows: TGTGCCAGCAGTTTAGTGGCAACTAATGAAAAACTGTTTTTT.